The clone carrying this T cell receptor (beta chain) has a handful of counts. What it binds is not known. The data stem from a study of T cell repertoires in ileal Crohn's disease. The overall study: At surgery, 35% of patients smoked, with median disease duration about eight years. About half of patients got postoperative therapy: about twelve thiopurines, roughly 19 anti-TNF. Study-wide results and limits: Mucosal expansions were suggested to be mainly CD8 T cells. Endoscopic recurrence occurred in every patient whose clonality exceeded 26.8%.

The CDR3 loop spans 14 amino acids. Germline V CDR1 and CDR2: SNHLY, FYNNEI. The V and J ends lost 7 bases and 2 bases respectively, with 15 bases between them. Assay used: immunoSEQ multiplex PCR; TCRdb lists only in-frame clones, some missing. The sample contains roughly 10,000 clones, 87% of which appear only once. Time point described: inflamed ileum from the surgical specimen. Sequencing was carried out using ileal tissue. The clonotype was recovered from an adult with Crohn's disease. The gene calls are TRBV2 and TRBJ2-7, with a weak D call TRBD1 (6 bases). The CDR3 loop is CASNIQGPAYEQYF. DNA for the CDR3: TGTGCCAGCAACATACAGGGCCCAGCCTACGAGCAGTACTTC.